A selection of T cell receptor beta chains follows, all from one sample in a study of T cells after posttransplantation cyclophosphamide. Profiled with immunoSEQ multiplex PCR; TCRdb holds only in-frame clones, not every one. The table shows several thousand clones, with almost 75% occurring only once. The input for sequencing was PBMCs, taken roughly 45 months after allogeneic stem cell transplant with posttransplant cyclophosphamide. All receptors come from a male patient aged 30 to 39 who received an allogeneic stem cell transplant from a related donor, was CMV-positive, and had acute GVHD only. The graft donor may have given rise to some T cells. Each CDR3 is given with its conserved first and last residue. The D gene is left open where the match is weak. Size is stated for part of the rows, as once, few or many counts, or as a class when the clone is expanded.

CDR3nt,CDR3aa,v_gene,d_gene,j_gene,abundance
TGTGCCAGCAGTTCCTCGAGGCTAAACACTGAAGCTTTCTTT,CASSSSRLNTEAFF,TRBV27,NA,TRBJ1-1,NA
TGCGCCAGCAGCCAATGGACAGGGGCGAACACCGGGGAGCTGTTTTTT,CASSQWTGANTGELFF,TRBV4-1,TRBD1,TRBJ2-2,NA
TGTGCCAGCAGCGAGGGCCCTACACGGGAGACCCAGTACTTC,CASSEGPTRETQYF,TRBV6-1,NA,TRBJ2-5,NA
TGTGCCAGCAGGGGTAGCGGTGACTATGGCTACACCTTC,CASRGSGDYGYTF,TRBV27,NA,TRBJ1-2,NA
TGTGCCAGCAGCCCACCGACGGGGGAGAGGGATACGCAGTATTTT,CASSPPTGERDTQYF,TRBV4-2,NA,TRBJ2-3,once
TGTGCCAGCAGCTTAACGGGACAGAGCAATCAGCCCCAGCATTTT,CASSLTGQSNQPQHF,TRBV7-2,TRBD1,TRBJ1-5,NA
TGCGCCAGCAGCCAAGGGACAGGCTTAAATGAAAAACTGTTTTTT,CASSQGTGLNEKLFF,TRBV4-3,TRBD1,TRBJ1-4,NA
TGCGCCAGCAGCTTCAATGGAGGCGCGAACACCGGGGAGCTGTTTTTT,CASSFNGGANTGELFF,TRBV5-1,NA,TRBJ2-2,NA
TGTGCCATCAGCCCAGGGTTCGGCTACGAGCAGTACTTC,CAISPGFGYEQYF,TRBV10-3,NA,TRBJ2-7,NA
TGCGCCAGCAGCCAAAGAATTGGGCCTCAGAATGAGCAGTTCTTC,CASSQRIGPQNEQFF,TRBV4-3,NA,TRBJ2-1,NA
TGTGCCAGCATACGGTTGAGCTTCCGCGGGAAGAATGAAAAACTGTTTTTT,CASIRLSFRGKNEKLFF,TRBV28,NA,TRBJ1-4,NA